Listed below are T cell receptor beta chains from one sample, sequenced in a study of shared clonotypes between healthy human individuals. Only in-frame clones appear in the TCRdb table, and some are missing; sequencing was by immunoSEQ multiplex PCR. Of roughly 2,000,000 clones listed, 93% are singletons. The sequencing sample was made of naive CD8+ T cells from PBMCs. Receptor source: a man aged 18-30 years in good health. Some clones in this sample may be carry-over from other donors' samples. Both conserved end residues are part of each CDR3. The D gene is left open where the match is weak. Clone size is given for some rows only: seen once, a few or many times, or a class if the clone is expanded.

v_call	clone_size	d_call	j_call	cdr3_aa	cdr3_nt
TRBV10-2	.	.	TRBJ2-7	CASSDIGRGEQYF	TGCGCCAGCAGTGATATCGGCAGAGGCGAGCAGTACTTC
TRBV28	.	.	TRBJ1-3	CASRTFSSGNTIYF	TGTGCCAGCAGGACTTTCAGCTCTGGAAACACCATATATTTT
TRBV7-3	once	TRBD2	TRBJ2-3	CASSLIAGGGDTQYF	TGTGCCAGCAGCTTAATTGCGGGGGGTGGAGATACGCAGTATTTT
TRBV6-5	.	.	TRBJ2-7	CASSYAPSPTYEQYF	TGTGCCAGCAGTTACGCCCCTAGCCCAACCTACGAGCAGTACTTC
TRBV19	.	.	TRBJ1-5	CASSIISLSINQPQHF	TGTGCCAGTAGTATTATATCCCTTAGCATCAATCAGCCCCAGCATTTT
TRBV7-9	.	.	TRBJ2-3	CASSQITDTQYF	TGTGCCAGCAGCCAAATAACAGATACGCAGTATTTT
TRBV28	.	TRBD2	TRBJ2-7	CASSLGTSGRSEQYF	TGTGCCAGCAGTTTAGGGACTAGCGGGAGGTCTGAGCAGTACTTC
TRBV5-6	.	.	TRBJ2-4	CASKLGAAKNIQYF	TGTGCCAGCAAGCTAGGGGCGGCCAAAAACATTCAGTACTTC
TRBV27	.	.	TRBJ2-7	CASAPGLLTYEQYF	TGTGCCAGCGCGCCGGGCCTTCTCACCTACGAGCAGTACTTC
TRBV19	.	TRBD1	TRBJ2-7	CASSINDRGSSYEQYF	TGTGCCAGTAGTATCAATGACAGGGGAAGCTCCTACGAGCAGTACTTC
TRBV4-1	once	.	TRBJ2-1	CASSLLGDEQFF	TGCGCCAGCAGCCTACTGGGCGATGAGCAGTTCTTC
TRBV5-8	.	TRBD2	TRBJ2-1	CASSLVAGAINEQFF	TGTGCCAGCAGCTTGGTGGCGGGAGCGATCAATGAGCAGTTCTTC
TRBV9	once	.	TRBJ2-7	CASSVSGLGTNEQYF	TGTGCCAGCAGCGTTTCCGGGCTGGGCACGAACGAGCAGTACTTC
TRBV7-9	.	.	TRBJ2-7	CASSLIRGYEQYF	TGTGCCAGCAGCTTAATTCGGGGCTACGAGCAGTACTTC
TRBV7-8	.	.	TRBJ2-4	CASSQMPPRGGNIQYF	TGTGCCAGCAGCCAAATGCCCCCGAGGGGGGGAAACATTCAGTACTTC
TRBV5-1	.	TRBD2	TRBJ2-1	CASSLAGRQVNGEQFF	TGCGCCAGCAGCTTGGCCGGGAGGCAGGTTAACGGTGAGCAGTTCTTC
TRBV2	.	TRBD2	TRBJ2-1	CAIPRGADTYNEQFF	TGTGCCATCCCGCGGGGGGCGGACACCTACAATGAGCAGTTCTTC
TRBV27	.	.	TRBJ2-1	CASSALIGSGNNEQFF	TGTGCCAGCAGCGCCCTGATCGGGAGTGGGAACAATGAGCAGTTCTTC
TRBV9	.	TRBD1	TRBJ1-2	CASSGTTRGVNYGYTF	TGTGCCAGCAGCGGGACCACCAGGGGGGTTAACTATGGCTACACCTTC
TRBV2	.	TRBD2	TRBJ2-7	CASSDALTSGNYEQYF	TGTGCCAGCAGTGACGCCCTAACTAGCGGGAATTACGAGCAGTACTTC
TRBV19	few	.	TRBJ1-4	CASSPINEKLFF	TGTGCCAGTAGTCCCATCAATGAAAAACTGTTTTTT
TRBV11-2	.	.	TRBJ2-3	CASSLVPRQTDTQYF	TGTGCCAGCAGCTTAGTGCCCAGACAGACAGATACGCAGTATTTT
TRBV5-8	.	TRBD2	TRBJ2-5	CASSLGGLAAQETQYF	TGTGCCAGCAGCCTGGGGGGACTAGCGGCACAAGAGACCCAGTACTTC
TRBV11-2	.	.	TRBJ2-1	CASSFWRTNEQFF	TGTGCCAGCAGCTTCTGGCGGACCAATGAGCAGTTCTTC
TRBV27	.	.	TRBJ2-3	CASSLLFASMQDTQYF	TGTGCCAGCAGCCTACTCTTTGCTTCGATGCAGGATACGCAGTATTTT
TRBV7-2	.	TRBD1	TRBJ2-5	CASSRRQGTQYF	TGTGCCAGCAGCCGCAGACAGGGGACCCAGTACTTC
TRBV9	.	.	TRBJ2-6	CASSVVSRLSGANVLTF	TGTGCCAGCAGCGTAGTGTCCCGGCTCTCTGGGGCCAACGTCCTGACTTTC
TRBV6-5	.	TRBD1	TRBJ2-7	CASSGPGRGFYEQYF	TGTGCCAGCAGTGGGCCGGGCAGGGGGTTCTACGAGCAGTACTTC
TRBV7-9	.	TRBD2	TRBJ2-1	CASSSGLAGGSSYNEQFF	TGTGCCAGCAGCTCGGGACTAGCGGGAGGAAGCTCCTACAATGAGCAGTTCTTC
TRBV28	.	.	TRBJ2-1	CASSPPIKSSYNEQFF	TGTGCCAGCAGTCCACCTATTAAAAGCTCCTACAATGAGCAGTTCTTC
TRBV27	.	.	TRBJ2-6	CASSLSRGANVLTF	TGTGCCAGCAGTTTAAGCAGGGGGGCCAACGTCCTGACTTTC